Listed below are T cell receptor beta chains from one sample, sequenced in a study of T cells in Graves' hyperthyroidism and ophthalmopathy. Each CDR3 protein is one row after TCRdb ran MiXCR on the multiplex PCR reads. The table records roughly 240,000 distinct CDR3 sequences, roughly 15% of them present only once. Material for sequencing was blood. The receptors derive from a young woman with Graves' ophthalmopathy. Each CDR3 is given with its conserved first and last residue. Fields, in order: J gene, V gene, D gene, clone size, CDR3 DNA, CDR3 protein. The D gene is left open where the match is weak. Expanded clones get a size class; other rows say once, few or many, or leave the size out.

TRBJ1-3,TRBV7-2,TRBD1,many,TGTGCCAGCAGCCCCGGACAGGGGGCGGACACCATATATTTT,CASSPGQGADTIYF
TRBJ1-5,TRBV27,-,many,TGTGCCAGCAGACGTACATCAGGGGTCAATCAGCCCCAGCATTTT,CASRRTSGVNQPQHF
TRBJ1-6,TRBV6-2/TRBV6-3,TRBD1,many,TGTGCCAGCAGTTACTCGCCGGGACAGGAGAGCTCCTATAATTCACCCCTCCACTTT,CASSYSPGQESSYNSPLHF
TRBJ2-3,TRBV4-3,-,few,TGCGCCAGCAGCCAAGAGGTGCGGGCGGGGGTAAGGGGGACGCAGTATTTT,CASSQEVRAGVRGTQYF
TRBJ2-2,TRBV7-2,TRBD2,many,TGTGCCAGCAGCTCCCAAAGAAGGAGGACTAGCGGGAACACCGGGGAGCTGTTTTTT,CASSSQRRRTSGNTGELFF
TRBJ2-7,TRBV6-1,TRBD2,many,TGTGCCAGCAGCTTACAGTCGGGAGGCACCTTCCACGAGCAGTACTTC,CASSLQSGGTFHEQYF
TRBJ2-3,TRBV3-1,-,many,TGTGCCAGCAGCCAAGTTGCGACAGTAGCAAACACAGATACGCAGTATTTT,CASSQVATVANTDTQYF
TRBJ2-2,TRBV7-9,TRBD2,few,TGTGCCAGCAGCTGGGGGGGAGCCACCGGGGAGCTGTTTTTT,CASSWGGATGELFF
TRBJ1-5,TRBV28,TRBD1,many,TGTGCCAGCAGCGTACAGGGGTCTCAGCCCCAGCATTTT,CASSVQGSQPQHF
TRBJ1-5,TRBV27,-,many,TGTGCCAGCAGTTTATCCAGGAGGGAGAATCAGCCCCAGCATTTT,CASSLSRRENQPQHF
TRBJ2-5,TRBV28,-,-,TGTGCCAGCAGTTCCTGGGGGGGCCCCTCAGGCGAGACCCAGTACTTC,CASSSWGGPSGETQYF
TRBJ2-5,TRBV20-1,TRBD2,many,TGCAGTGCTAGGCGGGGGGGCCCGCAAGAGACCCAGTACTTC,CSARRGGPQETQYF
TRBJ1-1,TRBV18,-,many,TGTGCCAGCTCACCCCGGGACATGGGCTTAGTAGCTTTCTTT,CASSPRDMGLVAFF
TRBJ1-5,TRBV4-2,-,-,TGTGCCAGCAGCCAACGTCGCATCACAGGGACTGAGGAGCCCCAGCATTTT,CASSQRRITGTEEPQHF
TRBJ2-1,TRBV9,TRBD2,-,TGTGCCAGCAGCGTTAGCGGGGGGGCCCGGAATGAGCAGTTCTTC,CASSVSGGARNEQFF
TRBJ1-1,TRBV3-1,-,many,TGTGCCAGCAGCCAAGATATAGGGCCCACTGAAGCTTTCTTT,CASSQDIGPTEAFF
TRBJ2-7,TRBV20-1,TRBD2,many,TGCAGTGCTAGAGATGTCCTAGCGGACTCCTACGAGCAGTACTTC,CSARDVLADSYEQYF
TRBJ1-6,TRBV6-1,-,many,TGTGCCAGCAGTTTCCAGGATCGGGTTTCACCACCCCTCCACTTT,CASSFQDRVSPPLHF
TRBJ1-6,TRBV5-8,TRBD1,many,TGTGCCAGCAGCTTGGGGGCAGGGGGGACAGGTTCACCCCTCCACTTT,CASSLGAGGTGSPLHF